This T cell receptor (beta chain) derives from a study of blood T cells in healthy people across ages. Study results and caveats: There was no known CMV status for donors, so expanded clonotype changes were possibly confounded. Underestimates were what the diversity estimates from one million T cells were considered to be.

This clonotype was counted only a few times. The antigen is unknown. A second roughly 6 to 11 cycle PCR used barcoded and J-beta primers. TCRdb passed the 5' RACE reads through MiXCR, listing each CDR3 protein once. This sample carries about 1.7 million distinct CDR3 sequences, 25% to 30% of them seen once, and the ten largest clones take 7.7%. Germline V gene lookup returns CDR1 DFQATT and CDR2 SNEGSKA (reference sequence). This CDR3 has 12 residues. Deletions cut 8 bases from V and 0 bases from J, with 9 bases between. The clonotype comes from a woman aged 25 to 45 in good health. The genes are TRBV20-1 and TRBJ2-3, with D possibly called TRBD1 or TRBD2 (5 bases each). The sample comprised blood. CDR3: CSPGPSTDTQYF. The CDR3 region has the DNA TGCAGTCCGGGGCCTAGCACAGATACGCAGTATTTT.